This T cell receptor (beta chain) was sequenced in a study of T-cell reconstitution after alpha-beta-depleted transplantation in children. This clonotype was seen many times. The CDR3 is 15 residues long. V gave up 2 bases and J gave up 5 bases, with 15 bases separating them. During its preparation, the TCRbeta library received unique molecular identifiers. TCRdb passed the PCR reads through MiXCR, listing each CDR3 protein once. In the table there are around 440,000 distinct CDR3 sequences, 10% to 13% of which are singletons. The sequences come from PBMCs, collected before TCRalphabeta/CD19-depleted stem cell transplant. The clonotype was recovered from a child aged 2-15 years with inherited bone marrow failure, due to receive a stem cell transplant. The chain combines TRBV12-3 or TRBV12-4 with TRBJ2-5; D is perhaps TRBD2 (7 bases). The CDR3 region has the DNA TGTGCCAGCAGTTTACCCCATAGGGGGGGGGAGACCCAGTACTTC. Protein sequence: CASSLPHRGGETQYF.